This T cell receptor beta chain appears in the sequencing data of a study of blood T cell repertoires in COVID-19 (dated by TCRdb to 2020 to 2021). For the wider study: Samples from collaborators originated in the United States, Italy and Spain and spanned both the acute and convalescent phases of COVID-19. The repertoires were made available in a free public database intended to serve as a resource for research on the immune response to SARS-CoV-2. Samples came from the ongoing ImmuneRACE study (first 160 participants) plus 1,254 subjects from 6 global collaborators. Nearly every sample came with metadata listing a de-identified subject ID, COVID-19 status, age in years and sex. Where available, HLA class I and class II types were obtained from metadata supplied by the sample provider rather than from assay-based typing. Subjects who had been exposed to COVID-19, were actively infected with it, or had recovered from it provided the deeply sampled blood TCRbeta repertoires that made up the dataset. The prospective study material was composed of cDNA or gDNA derived from T cells, B-cell-depleted T cells, or PBMCs.

Comments on this clone: Its antigen remains unidentified. Base quality data are lacking; no much larger clone is found one base away.

On the study overall, not on this receptor specifically: Clinical and demographic metadata were provided uncurated, with the amount varying by source and participant.

The immunoSEQ Assay, a bias-controlled multiplex PCR, was used to amplify TCRbeta CDR3 regions from genomic DNA. As for the authors' bioinformatics: The number of nucleated cells in each sample was estimated from the amplification of reference gene primers within the assay. To quantify the absolute abundance of each unique TCRbeta CDR3 rearrangement, sequence reads were collapsed and filtered. Productive Simpson clonality was computed per sample as the square root of Simpson's diversity index over productive rearrangements. TCRdb took over this immuneACCESS table, retaining in-frame rearrangements with V and J assigned. Such tables are incomplete; in checked studies, under half of the missing clones stem from an unresolved V gene, and the remainder is unexplained. The V and J calls and the clone size are those of that table, but D and trimming were determined from the DNA. This sample has roughly 120,000 clones in its table, and 60% to 85% of those were observed once. The biggest ten clones account for about 4.5% of the sample.

Whole blood was collected in K2EDTA tubes by collaborating institutions according to the institutions' own protocols. Collaborator samples were shipped for TCRbeta analysis as frozen whole blood, isolated PBMCs, or DNA extracted from either sample type. From its cysteine to its phenylalanine, the CDR3 spans 15 amino acids. The only DNA kept is the CDR3, 45 bases in frame from the first base. As encoded in the germline V gene (reference sequence), CDR1 is LGHDT while CDR2 is YNNKEL. Between the V and J ends, shortened by 0 bases and 3 bases respectively, the junction contains 12 bases. This receptor chain uses TRBV3-1 (or the pseudogene TRBV3-2) and TRBJ2-7; TRBD2 is perhaps the D gene, given 6 matching bases. Sequences were obtained from peripheral blood. The source of this sequence is a human donor in a cohort sampled during active or convalescent COVID-19. The sequenced DNA: TGTGCCAGCAGCCAAGAGGCGCTAGCGCTCTACGAGCAGTACTTC. It translates to CASSQEALALYEQYF.